Presented here are 20 T cell receptor beta chains from one specimen sequenced in a study of vaccination and CD4 T cells after COVID-19. Noted treatment: approximately 9-day PBMC culture with coronavirus spike peptide pools or control peptides (ViraFEST assay). Once obtained from cultured CD4+ T cells, the DNA was sequenced using the Oncomine TCR Beta short-read assay. Using its own MiXCR run on the PCR reads, TCRdb lists one record per CDR3 protein. The data contain 15,000 to 17,000 distinct CDR3 sequences, 39% of them seen just once; the ten biggest clones take up 5.5% to 6.5%. No antigen is known for these receptors. This material consisted of CD4+ T cells from blood, cultured in vitro, taken before SARS-CoV-2 vaccination. These receptors came from a human donor who had recovered from COVID-19.

The genes are TRBV4-2 and TRBJ1-5; TRBD1 is a possible D gene (6 bases). Germline assignment: CDR1 LGHNA and CDR2 YNFKEQ. The germline V and J ends were trimmed by 4 bases and 4 bases, with 17 bases remaining between them. The CDR3 runs to 16 residues. The DNA for the CDR3 is TGTGCCAGCAGCCCCCTCCCGAGAGGGGGAAATCAGCCCCAGCATTTT. The encoded protein is CASSPLPRGGNQPQHF.

The chain couples TRBV20-1 to TRBJ2-1, with 14 bases lining up with TRBD2. Unmatched junction bases numbered 11, after V lost 1 base and J lost 9 bases. CDR3 length: 17 residues. The germline CDR1 and CDR2 sequences are DFQATT and SNEGSKA (reference sequence). CDR3 in amino acids: CSARVSTSGRASGEQFF. CDR3 sequence (DNA): TGCAGTGCTAGAGTTTCGACTAGCGGGAGGGCTTCTGGTGAGCAGTTCTTC.

This clonotype has just a few counts. The chain links TRBV6-1 to TRBJ2-2; TRBD1 aligns across 7 bases. This CDR3 has 16 residues. Trimming at V came to 6 bases and at J to 4 bases, leaving 11 bases not matched to a gene. Germline CDR1 and CDR2: MNHNS and SASEGT. CDR3 protein: CASSRLHRGSTGELFF. In nucleotides, the CDR3 is TGTGCCAGCAGCCGATTACACAGGGGTAGCACCGGGGAGCTGTTTTTT.

The chain carries TRBV7-6 and TRBJ2-5; 8 nucleotides line up with TRBD2. The CDR3 extends over 15 amino acids. Trimming at V came to 6 bases and at J to 1 base, leaving 7 bases not matched to a gene. Germline V gene lookup returns CDR1 SGHVS and CDR2 FNYEAQ. In DNA form, the CDR3 reads TGTGCCAGCAGTTCCGGACTAGCCCCCCAAGAGACCCAGTACTTC. Translating gives CASSSGLAPQETQYF.

This clonotype was found a few times. The chain carries TRBV9 and TRBJ1-6, with 8 nucleotides matching TRBD1. This CDR3 spans 17 amino acids. Germline V gene data show CDR1 as SGDLS and CDR2 as YYNGEE. Unmatched junction bases numbered 9, after V lost 3 bases and J lost 4 bases. CDR3: CASSEDDRGGYNSPLHF. The CDR3 DNA sequence: TGTGCCAGCAGCGAAGACGACAGGGGCGGATATAATTCACCCCTCCACTTT.

The rearrangement uses TRBV24-1 and TRBJ2-1; D unresolved. CDR1 and CDR2 (germline): KGHDR, SFDVKD. Trimming pared 7 bases from V and 4 bases from J, leaving 7 bases between. This CDR3 spans 12 amino acids. CDR3 coding DNA: TGTGCCACCAGCGGACCTTACAATGAGCAGTTCTTC. Translation gives CATSGPYNEQFF.

In its sample, this clonotype was seen once. The chain combines TRBV11-3 with TRBJ2-3, with a tentative D call TRBD2 (6 bases). The CDR3 has 16 residues. V dropped 5 bases and J dropped 0 bases, with 15 bases sitting between them. Germline-derived CDR1 and CDR2 are SGHNT and YENEEA. The CDR3 sequence is CASSPRLGGSTDTQYF. CDR3 sequence (DNA): TGTGCCAGCAGCCCACGCCTGGGGGGTAGCACAGATACGCAGTATTTT.

This clonotype has a handful of counts. The rearrangement uses TRBV7-9 and TRBJ2-5; D possibly corresponds to TRBD1 (5 bases). The V end was cut by 6 bases, the J end by 4 bases, with 9 bases between. Germline CDR1 reads SEHNR; CDR2 reads FQNEAQ (reference sequence). The CDR3 spans 12 residues. The CDR3 bases are TGTGCCAGCAGTCGAACAGGAGAGACCCAGTACTTC. It translates to CASSRTGETQYF.

This clonotype was found a few times. The chain carries TRBV7-2 and TRBJ2-7; D uncertain. This CDR3 has 12 residues. V dropped 1 base and J dropped 2 bases, with 3 bases sitting between them. Per the germline V gene, CDR1 is SGHTA and CDR2 is FQGNSA. CDR3 sequence: CASSLDTYEQYF. Written as DNA, the CDR3 is TGTGCCAGCAGCTTAGACACCTACGAGCAGTACTTC.

The V gene is TRBV11-3, the J gene TRBJ1-1; possibly TRBD1 for D (5 bases). The CDR3 is made up of 14 amino acids. Germline V gives CDR1 SGHNT, CDR2 YENEEA. V shed 2 bases and J shed 4 bases, with 11 bases lying between them. The CDR3 spells CASSLKAGATEAFF. The CDR3 DNA sequence: TGTGCCAGCAGCTTAAAGGCTGGGGCCACTGAAGCTTTCTTT. Full variable domain (rest looked up from reference TRBV11-3 and TRBJ1-1): EAGVVQSPRYKIIEKKQPVAFWCNPISGHNTLYWYLQNLGQGPELLIRYENEEAVDDSQLPKDRFSAERLKGVDSTLKIQPAELGDSAVYLCASSLKAGATEAFFGQGTRLTVV.

This chain connects TRBV20-1 to TRBJ2-3; tentatively, D is TRBD1 or TRBD2 (5 bases each). This CDR3 region has 14 residues. Between the trimmed V and J ends, which lost 4 bases and 2 bases, there was a span of 13 bases. Germline CDR1 and CDR2: DFQATT and SNEGSKA (reference sequence). CDR3 sequence: CSAIRPGLTDTQYF. The CDR3 DNA reads as TGCAGTGCTATCCGTCCGGGGCTCACAGATACGCAGTATTTT.

This clonotype appeared a few times. The rearrangement uses TRBV20-1 and TRBJ2-3, with 13 bases matching TRBD2. The V gene's germline CDR1 is DFQATT and CDR2 SNEGSKA (reference sequence). V shed 2 bases, J shed 3 bases, and the junction held 2 bases outside the gene matches. CDR3 length equals 15 residues. This CDR3 reads CSARPLAGGTDTQYF. CDR3 nucleotide sequence: TGCAGTGCTAGACCACTAGCGGGAGGGACAGATACGCAGTATTTT.

Only a few counts were recorded for this clonotype. The rearrangement uses TRBV11-3 and TRBJ1-1; D perhaps matches TRBD1 (5 bases). The CDR3 extends over 14 amino acids. Looked up from germline, CDR1 is SGHNT and CDR2 is YENEEA. V was pared by 3 bases and J by 11 bases, with 19 bases between. The CDR3 nucleotides read TGTGCCAGCAGCTTTTTGTCGACGGGGGGATCGGCTTTCTTT. This gives the protein CASSFLSTGGSAFF. Full variable domain (outside the CDR3, taken from reference TRBV11-3 and TRBJ1-1): EAGVVQSPRYKIIEKKQPVAFWCNPISGHNTLYWYLQNLGQGPELLIRYENEEAVDDSQLPKDRFSAERLKGVDSTLKIQPAELGDSAVYLCASSFLSTGGSAFFGQGTRLTVV.

The rearrangement links TRBV11-3 to TRBJ1-2; D remains ambiguous. This CDR3 has 13 residues. The germline V gene has CDR1 SGHNT and CDR2 YENEEA. The V end was cut by 4 bases, the J end by 3 bases, with 9 bases between. CDR3 sequence: CASSSPRYYGYTF. As DNA, the CDR3 is TGTGCCAGCAGCTCGCCTCGCTACTATGGCTACACCTTC.

There are a few counts of this clonotype. The chain links TRBV15 to TRBJ2-1; D uncertain. This CDR3 has 15 residues. Trimming left V 0 bases short and J 1 base short, with 7 bases between. Germline-derived CDR1 and CDR2 are LNHNV and YYDKDF (reference sequence). Written as DNA, the CDR3 is TGTGCCACCAGCAGAGACCAGGTATCCTACAATGAGCAGTTCTTC. Amino acid sequence: CATSRDQVSYNEQFF.

The genes are TRBV6-1 and TRBJ2-6; no clear D gene. Looked up from germline, CDR1 is MNHNS and CDR2 is SASEGT. V lost 0 bases and J 4 bases, leaving 7 bases between the germline ends. CDR3 length equals 15 residues. The CDR3 sequence: CASSEALEGANVLTF. The CDR3 region has the DNA TGTGCCAGCAGTGAAGCGTTGGAGGGGGCCAACGTCCTGACTTTC.

This clonotype was detected a few times. The rearrangement links TRBV30 to TRBJ2-1; TRBD2 is a possible D gene (6 bases). Germline CDR1 is GTSNPN and CDR2 is SVGIG (reference sequence). The CDR3 contains 14 residues. The V end lost 1 base, the J end lost 3 bases, and 10 bases lay between the germline ends. In nucleotides, the CDR3 is TGTGCCTGGAGTGGGGGACTGCGCTACAATGAGCAGTTCTTC. It codes for CAWSGGLRYNEQFF.

This chain links TRBV6-2 or TRBV6-3 with TRBJ1-5; no clear D gene. The CDR3 is 17 residues long. Trimming stripped 1 base from V and 0 bases from J, with 13 bases between. Germline CDR1 MNHEY, CDR2 SVGEGT. CDR3 nucleotide sequence: TGTGCCAGCAGTTACTTTCGCTTTTCCTCTAGCAATCAGCCCCAGCATTTT. Translated: CASSYFRFSSSNQPQHF.

The rearrangement links TRBV7-9 to TRBJ1-2, with D possibly matching TRBD1 (6 bases). V lost 6 bases to trimming and J lost 6 bases, with 20 bases between them. The CDR3 sequence is 15 residues long. Germline CDR1 and CDR2: SEHNR and FQNEAQ (reference sequence). The CDR3 DNA reads TGTGCCAGCAGTATGGGTTCAGGGGATTCGAATGGCTACACCTTC. Translated: CASSMGSGDSNGYTF.

The chain has TRBV6-1 and TRBJ2-7, with 7 bases aligning to TRBD2. With V trimmed by 6 bases and J by 3 bases, 5 bases remained unmatched. CDR3 size: 13 residues. CDR1 is MNHNS and CDR2 is SASEGT in the germline V gene. The CDR3, as DNA: TGTGCCAGCAGCCGGACTAGTGTCTACGAGCAGTACTTC. It specifies CASSRTSVYEQYF.